The 8 T cell receptor beta chains below all came from one sample that was sequenced in a study of blood T cell repertoires in COVID-19. Measured with immunoSEQ multiplex PCR; TCRdb has only the in-frame clones, and not every one. The profile shows hundreds of thousands of clones, around nine tenths of them singletons. Sequenced input: PBMCs or T cells enriched from blood (not recorded which). The receptors derive from a woman aged 18-29 years who had been exposed to COVID-19.

This chain joins TRBV5-8 and TRBJ1-4, with D uncertain. V shed 6 bases and J shed 6 bases, with 15 bases lying between them. The CDR3 has 14 residues. CDR1 SGHTS and CDR2 YDEGEE come from the germline V gene. The CDR3 region is CASTVWGAYEKLFF. The CDR3 DNA is TGTGCCAGCACCGTATGGGGAGCATATGAAAAACTGTTTTTT.

The chain employs TRBV10-3 and TRBJ1-2; TRBD1 matches at 9 bases. Losses at the gene ends were 3 bases for V and 5 bases for J; bases not matched to a gene: 13. Germline CDR1 and CDR2: ENHRY and SYGVKD. The CDR3 consists of 17 residues. CDR3 protein: CAISEAGQGHFNYGYTF. CDR3 in DNA: TGTGCCATCAGTGAAGCGGGACAGGGCCATTTTAATTATGGCTACACCTTC.

The rearrangement links TRBV30 to TRBJ2-3, with 7 bases lining up with TRBD1. Germline CDR1 reads GTSNPN; CDR2 reads SVGIG (reference sequence). The CDR3 totals 15 residues. Losses at the gene ends were 1 base for V and 5 bases for J; bases not matched to a gene: 9. For the CDR3, the DNA is TGTGCCTGGAGTGGGGATCCAGGGGGTCGAGATACGCAGTATTTT. As protein: CAWSGDPGGRDTQYF.

V is TRBV6-5 and J is TRBJ1-4, with 7 bases aligning to TRBD1. The V segment lost 8 bases and the J segment 1 base; nucleotides outside the gene matches: 1. CDR3 length equals 13 residues. CDR1 is MNHEY, CDR2 SVGAGI, per germline. CDR3 protein: CASRTGTNEKLFF. The CDR3 DNA reads TGTGCCAGCCGGACAGGAACTAATGAAAAACTGTTTTTT.

The rearrangement uses TRBV20-1 and TRBJ2-3; D unresolved. CDR1 is DFQATT, CDR2 SNEGSKA, per germline (reference sequence). This CDR3 spans 11 amino acids. CDR3 loop: CSPTAGDTQYF. The CDR3, as DNA: TGCAGCCCCACTGCCGGGGATACGCAGTATTTT.

This chain links TRBV27 with TRBJ1-4; D ambiguous. Germline-derived CDR1 and CDR2 are MNHEY and SMNVEV (reference sequence). CDR3 length: 16 amino acids. V shed 3 bases and J shed 8 bases, with 19 bases lying between them. The CDR3 sequence is CASSLFSGSSTEKLFF. In nucleotides, the CDR3 is TGTGCCAGCAGTTTGTTTTCAGGATCGTCTACCGAAAAACTGTTTTTT. Supplemented by reference TRBV27 and TRBJ1-4, the full variable domain reads EAQVTQNPRYLITVTGKKLTVTCSQNMNHEYMSWYRQDPGLGLRQIYYSMNVEVTDKGDVPEGYKVSRKEKRNFPLILESPSPNQTSLYFCASSLFSGSSTEKLFFGSGTQLSVL.

This sequence joins TRBV10-3 and TRBJ2-5, with D possibly TRBD1 on 6 matching bases. The CDR3 length is 12 residues. Germline V gives CDR1 ENHRY, CDR2 SYGVKD. Trimming took 6 bases from V and 2 from J, leaving 7 bases between them. This CDR3 reads CAISQGQETQYF. For the CDR3, the DNA is TGTGCCATCAGCCAGGGGCAAGAGACCCAGTACTTC.

The CDR3 here is CASSADGDTDTQYF. CDR3 coding DNA: TGTGCCAGCAGCGCGGACGGGGACACAGATACGCAGTATTTT. This chain connects TRBV9 to TRBJ2-3; maybe TRBD2 (5 bases). Germline lookup yields CDR1 SGDLS and CDR2 YYNGEE. The CDR3 is 14 amino acids. Trimming removed 3 bases at V and 2 bases at J, with 10 bases between.